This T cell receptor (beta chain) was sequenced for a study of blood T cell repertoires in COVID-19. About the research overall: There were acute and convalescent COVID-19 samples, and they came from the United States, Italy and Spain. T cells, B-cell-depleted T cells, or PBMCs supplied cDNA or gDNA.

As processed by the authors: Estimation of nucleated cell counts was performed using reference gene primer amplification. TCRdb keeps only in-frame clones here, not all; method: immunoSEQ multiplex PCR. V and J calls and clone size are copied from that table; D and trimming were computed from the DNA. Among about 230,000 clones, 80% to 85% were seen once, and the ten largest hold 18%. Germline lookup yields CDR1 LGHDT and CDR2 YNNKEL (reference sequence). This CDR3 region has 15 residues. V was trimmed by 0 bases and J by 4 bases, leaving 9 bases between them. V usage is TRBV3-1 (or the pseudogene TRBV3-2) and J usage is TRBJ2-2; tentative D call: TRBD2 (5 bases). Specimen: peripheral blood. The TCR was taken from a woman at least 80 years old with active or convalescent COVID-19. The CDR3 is CASSQDRGFTGELFF. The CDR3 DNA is TGTGCCAGCAGCCAAGATCGAGGGTTCACCGGGGAGCTGTTTTTT.